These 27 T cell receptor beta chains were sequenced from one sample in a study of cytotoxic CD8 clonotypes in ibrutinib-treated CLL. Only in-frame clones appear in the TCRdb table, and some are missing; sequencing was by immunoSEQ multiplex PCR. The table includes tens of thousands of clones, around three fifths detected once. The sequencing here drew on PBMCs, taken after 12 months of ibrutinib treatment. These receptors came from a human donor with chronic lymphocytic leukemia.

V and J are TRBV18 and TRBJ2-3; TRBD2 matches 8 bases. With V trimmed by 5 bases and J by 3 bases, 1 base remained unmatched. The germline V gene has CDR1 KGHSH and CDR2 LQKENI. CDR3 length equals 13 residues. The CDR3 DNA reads TGTGCCAGCTCAACGGGGGGGACAGATACGCAGTATTTT. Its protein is CASSTGGTDTQYF.

DNA of the CDR3: TGTGCCAGCATTGCAGGGACTGGGGCCAACGTCCTGACTTTC. Protein sequence: CASIAGTGANVLTF. The V and J genes are TRBV6-6 and TRBJ2-6; tentatively, D is TRBD1 (5 bases). The CDR3 has 14 residues. The V gene's germline CDR1 is MNHNY and CDR2 SVGAGI (reference sequence). The V gene lost 7 bases and the J gene lost 2 bases, with 9 bases spanning the gap.

The CDR3 DNA reads TGTGCCAGCAGCCGGGACATTCTCGACGAGCAGTACTTC. This encodes CASSRDILDEQYF. This chain connects TRBV9 to TRBJ2-7; TRBD1 might be the D (6 bases). The CDR3 spans 13 residues. Per germline, CDR1 SGDLS and CDR2 YYNGEE. V was shortened by 4 bases and J by 5 bases, with 13 bases between the two germline ends.

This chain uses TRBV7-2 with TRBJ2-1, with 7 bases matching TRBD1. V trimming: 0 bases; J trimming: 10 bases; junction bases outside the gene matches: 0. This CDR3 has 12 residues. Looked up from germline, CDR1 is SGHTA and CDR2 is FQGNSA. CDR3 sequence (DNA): TGTGCCAGCAGCTTAGCGGGACAGGAGCAGTTCTTC. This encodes CASSLAGQEQFF. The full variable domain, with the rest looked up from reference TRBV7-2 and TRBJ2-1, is GAGVSQSPSNKVTEKGKDVELRCDPISGHTALYWYRQSLGQGLEFLIYFQGNSAPDKSGLPSDRFSAERTGGSVSTLTIQRTQQEDSAVYLCASSLAGQEQFFGPGTRLTVL.

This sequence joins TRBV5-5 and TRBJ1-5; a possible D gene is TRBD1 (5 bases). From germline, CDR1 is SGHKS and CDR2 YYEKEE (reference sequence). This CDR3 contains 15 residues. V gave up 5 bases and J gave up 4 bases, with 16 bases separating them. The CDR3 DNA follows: TGTGCCAGCAGTTATCAAGGGGCAGGGAATCAGCCCCAGCATTTT. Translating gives CASSYQGAGNQPQHF.

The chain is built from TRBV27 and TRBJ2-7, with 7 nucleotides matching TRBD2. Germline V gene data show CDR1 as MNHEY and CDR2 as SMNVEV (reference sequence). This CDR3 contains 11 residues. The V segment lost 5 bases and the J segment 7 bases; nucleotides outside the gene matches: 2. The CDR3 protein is CASSRGVEQYF. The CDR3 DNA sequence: TGTGCCAGCAGTCGGGGGGTGGAGCAGTACTTC.

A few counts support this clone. The CDR3 DNA follows: TGTGCCAGCGGGACAGGGGGCCGGGGGAACATTCAGTACTTC. Its translation is CASGTGGRGNIQYF. This chain uses TRBV28 with TRBJ2-4, with 12 bases lining up with TRBD1. This CDR3 has 14 residues. Trimming at V came to 8 bases and at J to 7 bases, leaving 6 bases not matched to a gene. Germline loops: CDR1 MDHEN, CDR2 SYDVKM.

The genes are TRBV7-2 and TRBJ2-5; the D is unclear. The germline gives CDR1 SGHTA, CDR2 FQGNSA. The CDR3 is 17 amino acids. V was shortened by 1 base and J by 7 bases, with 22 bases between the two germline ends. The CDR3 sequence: CASSLGRVAAGLMTQYF. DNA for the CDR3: TGTGCCAGCAGCTTAGGGCGCGTTGCAGCCGGGCTGATGACCCAGTACTTC. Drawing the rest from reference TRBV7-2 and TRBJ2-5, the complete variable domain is GAGVSQSPSNKVTEKGKDVELRCDPISGHTALYWYRQSLGQGLEFLIYFQGNSAPDKSGLPSDRFSAERTGGSVSTLTIQRTQQEDSAVYLCASSLGRVAAGLMTQYFGPGTRLLVL.

DNA of the CDR3: TGTGCCAGCAGTGAAGGGGGCGTGGTGATATACGAGCAGTACTTC. It specifies CASSEGGVVIYEQYF. V gene TRBV6-1 combines with J gene TRBJ2-7; D perhaps matches TRBD1 (5 bases). The CDR3 length is 15 residues. The V and J ends lost 1 base and 4 bases respectively, with 14 bases between them. The germline CDR1 and CDR2 sequences are MNHNS and SASEGT.

The CDR3 bases are TGTGCCAGCAGCGCGGGTCGGAACACTGAAGCTTTCTTT. Its protein is CASSAGRNTEAFF. This chain uses TRBV6-5 with TRBJ1-1; D is unclear. CDR1 is MNHEY and CDR2 is SVGAGI in the germline V gene. The V gene lost 6 bases and the J gene lost 1 base, with 9 bases spanning the gap. CDR3 length equals 13 residues.

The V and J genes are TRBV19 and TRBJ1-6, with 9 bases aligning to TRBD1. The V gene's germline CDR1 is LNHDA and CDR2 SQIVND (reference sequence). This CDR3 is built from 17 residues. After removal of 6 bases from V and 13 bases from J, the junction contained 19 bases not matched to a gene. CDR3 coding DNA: TGTGCCAGTAGAGATAGGGGACAGGGAACCGTGGGTCGCCCCCTCCACTTT. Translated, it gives CASRDRGQGTVGRPLHF. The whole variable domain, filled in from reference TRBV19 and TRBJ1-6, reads DGGITQSPKYLFRKEGQNVTLSCEQNLNHDAMYWYRQDPGQGLRLIYYSQIVNDFQKGDIAEGYSVSREKKESFPLTVTSAQKNPTAFYLCASRDRGQGTVGRPLHFGNGTRLTVT.

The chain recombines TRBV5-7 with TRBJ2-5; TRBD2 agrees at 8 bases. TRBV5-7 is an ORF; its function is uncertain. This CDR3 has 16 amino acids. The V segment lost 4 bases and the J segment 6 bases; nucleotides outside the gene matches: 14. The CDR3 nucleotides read TGTGCCAGCAGCCCTACAGGGCTAGCGGGCTTTAAGACCCAGTACTTC. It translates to CASSPTGLAGFKTQYF.

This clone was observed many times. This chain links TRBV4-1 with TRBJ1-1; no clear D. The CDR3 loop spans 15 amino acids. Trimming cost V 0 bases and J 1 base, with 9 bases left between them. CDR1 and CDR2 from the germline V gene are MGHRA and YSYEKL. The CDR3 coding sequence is TGCGCCAGCAGCCAAGATCCGACACCGAACACTGAAGCTTTCTTT. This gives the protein CASSQDPTPNTEAFF.

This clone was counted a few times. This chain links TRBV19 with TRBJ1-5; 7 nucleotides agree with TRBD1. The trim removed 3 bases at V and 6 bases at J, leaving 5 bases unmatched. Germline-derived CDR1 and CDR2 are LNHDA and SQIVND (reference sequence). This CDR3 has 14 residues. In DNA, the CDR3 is TGTGCCAGTAGTATGACAGGGAGGGGTCAGCCCCAGCATTTT. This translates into CASSMTGRGQPQHF.

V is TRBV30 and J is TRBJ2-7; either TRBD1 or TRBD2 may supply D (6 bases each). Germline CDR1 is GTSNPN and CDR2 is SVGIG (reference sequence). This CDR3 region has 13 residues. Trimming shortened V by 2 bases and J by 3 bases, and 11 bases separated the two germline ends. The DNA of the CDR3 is TGTGCCTGGAGTCTAGGGGGGTACTACGAGCAGTACTTC. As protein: CAWSLGGYYEQYF. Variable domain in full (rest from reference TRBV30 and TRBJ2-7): SQTIHQWPATLVQPVGSPLSLECTVEGTSNPNLYWYRQAAGRGLQLLFYSVGIGQISSEVPQNLSASRPQDRQFILSSKKLLLSDSGFYLCAWSLGGYYEQYFGPGTRLTVT.

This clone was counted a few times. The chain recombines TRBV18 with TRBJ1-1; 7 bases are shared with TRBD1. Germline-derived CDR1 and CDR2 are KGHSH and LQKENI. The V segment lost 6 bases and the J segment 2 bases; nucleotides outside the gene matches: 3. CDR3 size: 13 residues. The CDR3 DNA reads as TGTGCCAGCTCCGCAGGGGGAAACACTGAAGCTTTCTTT. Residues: CASSAGGNTEAFF.

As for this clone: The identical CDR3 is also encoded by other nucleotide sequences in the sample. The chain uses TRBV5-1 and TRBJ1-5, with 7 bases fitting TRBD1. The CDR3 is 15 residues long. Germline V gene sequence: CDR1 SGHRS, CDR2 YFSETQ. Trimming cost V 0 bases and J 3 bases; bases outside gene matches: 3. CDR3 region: CASSLGQGDNQPQHF. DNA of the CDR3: TGCGCCAGCAGCTTGGGGCAGGGGGACAATCAGCCCCAGCATTTT. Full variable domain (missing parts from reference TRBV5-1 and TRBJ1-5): KAGVTQTPRYLIKTRGQQVTLSCSPISGHRSVSWYQQTPGQGLQFLFEYFSETQRNKGNFPGRFSGRQFSNSRSEMNVSTLELGDSALYLCASSLGQGDNQPQHFGDGTRLSIL.

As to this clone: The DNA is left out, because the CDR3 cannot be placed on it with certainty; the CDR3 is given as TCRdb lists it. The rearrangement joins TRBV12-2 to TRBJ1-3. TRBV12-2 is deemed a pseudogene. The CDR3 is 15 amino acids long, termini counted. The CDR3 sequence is CASRDLVGGGNTIYF.

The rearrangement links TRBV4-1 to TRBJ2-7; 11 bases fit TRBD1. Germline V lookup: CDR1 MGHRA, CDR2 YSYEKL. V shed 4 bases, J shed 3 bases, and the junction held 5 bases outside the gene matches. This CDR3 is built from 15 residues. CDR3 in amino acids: CASSPTGTGGYEQYF. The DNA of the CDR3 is TGCGCCAGCAGCCCAACCGGGACAGGGGGCTACGAGCAGTACTTC.

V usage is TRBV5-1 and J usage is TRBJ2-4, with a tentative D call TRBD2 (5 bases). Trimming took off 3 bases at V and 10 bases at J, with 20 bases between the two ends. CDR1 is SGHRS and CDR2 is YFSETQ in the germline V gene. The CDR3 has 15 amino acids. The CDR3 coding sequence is TGCGCCAGCAGCTCCGACGGCCGACTAACCTCGATTCAGTACTTC. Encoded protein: CASSSDGRLTSIQYF.

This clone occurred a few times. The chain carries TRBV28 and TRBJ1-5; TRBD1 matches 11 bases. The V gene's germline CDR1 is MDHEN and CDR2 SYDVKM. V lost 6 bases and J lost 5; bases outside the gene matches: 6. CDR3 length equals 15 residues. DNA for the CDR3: TGTGCCAGCAGGAGCCGGGACAGGGGGGATCAGCCCCAGCATTTT. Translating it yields CASRSRDRGDQPQHF.

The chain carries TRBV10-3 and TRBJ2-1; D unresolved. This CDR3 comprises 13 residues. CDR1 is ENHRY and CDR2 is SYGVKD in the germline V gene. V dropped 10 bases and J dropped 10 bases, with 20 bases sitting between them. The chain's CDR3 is CATQPGGSIEQFF. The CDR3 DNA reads TGTGCCACTCAGCCCGGTGGCAGTATAGAGCAGTTCTTC.

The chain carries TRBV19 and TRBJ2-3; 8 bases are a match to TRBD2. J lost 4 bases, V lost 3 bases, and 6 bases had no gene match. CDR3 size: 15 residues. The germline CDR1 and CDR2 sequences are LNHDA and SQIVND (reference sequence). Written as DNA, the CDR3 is TGTGCCAGTAGTATGAGCGCGGGAGGCCCAGATACGCAGTATTTT. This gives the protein CASSMSAGGPDTQYF.

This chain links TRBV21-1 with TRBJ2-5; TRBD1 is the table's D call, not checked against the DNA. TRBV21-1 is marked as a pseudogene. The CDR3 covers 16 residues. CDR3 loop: CASSKVGLTVQETQYF. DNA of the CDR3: TGTGCCAGCAGCAAAGTGGGGTTGACAGTCCAAGAGACCCAGTACTTC.

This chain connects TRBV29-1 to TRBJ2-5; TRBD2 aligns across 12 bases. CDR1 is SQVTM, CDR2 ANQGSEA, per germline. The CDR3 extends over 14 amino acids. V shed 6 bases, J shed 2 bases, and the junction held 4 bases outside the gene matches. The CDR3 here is CSVLGLAGQETQYF. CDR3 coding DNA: TGCAGCGTCCTCGGACTAGCGGGGCAAGAGACCCAGTACTTC.

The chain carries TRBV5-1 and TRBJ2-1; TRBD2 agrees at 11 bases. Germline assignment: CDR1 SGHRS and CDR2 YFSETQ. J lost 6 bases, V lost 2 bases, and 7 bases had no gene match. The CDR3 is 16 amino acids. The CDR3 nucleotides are TGCGCCAGCAGCTTTACCGGGACTAGCGGATCCAATGAGCAGTTCTTC. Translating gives CASSFTGTSGSNEQFF.

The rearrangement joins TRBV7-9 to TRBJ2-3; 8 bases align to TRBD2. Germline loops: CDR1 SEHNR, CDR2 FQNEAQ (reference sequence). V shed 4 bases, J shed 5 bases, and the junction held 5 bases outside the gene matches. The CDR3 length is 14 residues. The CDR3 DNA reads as TGTGCCAGCAGCTCCATAGCGGGGAAAGATACGCAGTATTTT. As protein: CASSSIAGKDTQYF.